The 10 T cell receptor beta chains below were found in one sample sequenced in a study of CXCR3-negative and CXCR3-positive naive CD8 T cells. UMI labels and 5' RACE were used to prepare the TRB cDNA libraries. TCRdb re-called the 5' RACE reads; every CDR3 protein appears as one record, without DNA. The sample holds approximately 60,000 distinct CDR3 sequences. Sequenced sample: memory CD8+ T cells from blood. The source is a human donor in good health. Some clones in this sample may be carry-over from other donors' samples.

The CDR3 here is CSARTGETGELFF. The chain uses TRBV20-1 and TRBJ2-2; TCRdb's assignment of TRBD1 cannot be checked, as there is no DNA. Germline V gene lookup returns CDR1 DFQATT and CDR2 SNEGSKA (reference sequence). The CDR3 is made up of 13 amino acids.

V usage is TRBV12-3 or TRBV12-4 and J usage is TRBJ2-7. The CDR3 runs to 11 residues. CDR3: CASSTGFEQYF.

This chain joins TRBV10-3 and TRBJ1-2; lacking DNA, the TRBD1 call made by TCRdb goes unchecked. The germline V gene encodes CDR1 ENHRY and CDR2 SYGVKD. CDR3 size: 13 residues. CDR3 loop: CAIRPIQGNGYTF.

The V call is TRBV29-1, the J call TRBJ1-2. There are 11 residues in the CDR3. In germline, CDR1 is SQVTM, CDR2 ANQGSEA. CDR3 sequence: CSVVKGYGYTF.

The chain couples TRBV19 to TRBJ1-1; absent DNA, TCRdb's TRBD1 call cannot be checked. Germline assignment: CDR1 LNHDA and CDR2 SQIVND (reference sequence). The CDR3 is made up of 14 amino acids. This chain's CDR3 is CASSVQGAGTEAFF.

J is TRBJ2-7 and V is TRBV20-1. There are 13 residues in the CDR3. Germline V CDR1 and CDR2: DFQATT, SNEGSKA (reference sequence). The CDR3 is CSAKWTETYEQYF.

V and J are TRBV20-1 and TRBJ1-1; checking the TCRdb D call of TRBD1 is not possible without DNA. Per germline, CDR1 DFQATT and CDR2 SNEGSKA (reference sequence). CDR3 size: 14 residues. The CDR3 sequence is CSARDLRGITEAFF.

V is TRBV7-3 and J is TRBJ2-1; TCRdb reports TRBD2, a call that lacks DNA to check it against. The CDR3 is made up of 14 amino acids. Looked up from germline, CDR1 is SGHTA and CDR2 is FQGTGA. The chain's CDR3 is CASSDGTSGAEQFF.

The chain carries TRBV6-6 and TRBJ2-7; TCRdb names TRBD2, which stays unverified in the absence of DNA. The CDR3 totals 14 residues. Germline lookup yields CDR1 MNHNY and CDR2 SVGAGI (reference sequence). The CDR3 loop is CASSLPSEVYEQYF.

The chain carries TRBV6-6 and TRBJ1-1; the TCRdb call, TRBD1, lacks DNA for checking. The CDR3 is 13 residues long. Germline CDR1 reads MNHNY; CDR2 reads SVGAGI (reference sequence). CDR3 region: CASSLQGYTGAFF.